This T cell receptor beta chain comes out of a study of lung T cells in sarcoidosis with Löfgren's syndrome. By share, this clonotype counts as medium-sized (0.01 to 0.1%). This CDR3 contains 15 residues. The germline V and J ends were trimmed by 0 bases and 5 bases, with 13 bases remaining between them. The germline gives CDR1 LGHNA, CDR2 YNFKEQ. Each CDR3 protein gets one entry after TCRdb re-called the reads with MiXCR. Among 2,000 to 2,500 distinct CDR3 sequences listed, approximately 22% were seen once. The sequence was obtained from a human donor with sarcoidosis (Löfgren's syndrome or another form), or a control subject (not recorded which). The rearrangement links TRBV4-2 to TRBJ1-2; D possibly corresponds to TRBD1 (6 bases). Sequenced sample: CD4+ T cells from bronchoalveolar lavage. DNA for the CDR3: TGTGCCAGCAGCCAAGAACCGACAGGCGCATATGGCTACACCTTC. Protein sequence: CASSQEPTGAYGYTF.